The present entry profiles one T cell receptor (beta chain) with its context. Antigen: not known. The entry originates in a study of blood T cells in healthy people across ages. In the study overall: There was about one barcoded beta molecule captured by template switching per two T cells. Study observations and caveats: Because sorting was not performed, PBMCs prevented conclusive naive versus antigen-experienced comparison. Across the age range, TCR beta diversity per million T cells fell in a roughly linear way.

Then a second PCR, running roughly 6 to 12 cycles, was carried out with a sample-barcoded 5' primer and a J-beta primer mix. Researchers report that a template-switch adaptor with 12 random nucleotides tagged each cDNA molecule. TCRdb recomputed calls from the 5' RACE reads with MiXCR, one row per CDR3 protein. This table has roughly 1.5 million distinct CDR3 sequences, 35% to 45% appearing once. The ends lost 6 bases at V and 2 bases at J; junction bases unmatched: 12. CDR3 size: 17 residues. The sequenced sample was blood. The TCR originated in a woman aged 18-35 years in good health. The V gene is TRBV12-3 or TRBV12-4, the J gene TRBJ2-1, with TRBD1 matching 8 bases. DNA for the CDR3: TGTGCCAGCAGACGCCTCGGGACAGGAGGGGCCTACAATGAGCAGTTCTTC. Its protein is CASRRLGTGGAYNEQFF.